This entry is about one TCR beta chain. V dropped 4 bases and J dropped 2; count of bases not matched to a gene: 12. In germline, CDR1 is MNHNS, CDR2 SASEGT. This CDR3 spans 18 amino acids. A second roughly 6 to 12 cycle PCR used barcoded and J-beta primers. TCRdb redid the calling of the 5' RACE reads with MiXCR, one entry per CDR3 protein. The sample yields around 990,000 distinct CDR3 sequences, more than 30% seen once. This record comes from a study of blood T cells in healthy people across ages. The specimen was blood. The TCR comes from a man in his late teens or twenties in good health. V gene TRBV6-1 combines with J gene TRBJ1-5; 9 bases map to TRBD1. CDR3 sequence: CASSAPGTGKSGNQPQHF. The CDR3 DNA follows: TGTGCCAGCAGTGCTCCCGGGACAGGGAAGAGTGGCAATCAGCCCCAGCATTTT.